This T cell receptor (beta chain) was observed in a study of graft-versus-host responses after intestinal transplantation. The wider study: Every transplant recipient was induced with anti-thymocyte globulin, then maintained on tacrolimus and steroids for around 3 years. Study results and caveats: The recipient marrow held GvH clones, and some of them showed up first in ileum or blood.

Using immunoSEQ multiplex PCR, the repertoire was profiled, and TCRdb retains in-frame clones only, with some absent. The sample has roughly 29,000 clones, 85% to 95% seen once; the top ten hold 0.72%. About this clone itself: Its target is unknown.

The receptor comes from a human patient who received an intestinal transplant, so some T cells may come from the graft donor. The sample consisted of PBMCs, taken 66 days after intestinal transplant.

The CDR3 sequence: CASSLEGAFAGELFF. In DNA, the CDR3 is TGTGCCAGCAGCTTGGAGGGGGCCTTTGCCGGGGAGCTGTTTTTT. The chain links TRBV5-5 to TRBJ2-2; 7 nucleotides match TRBD1. CDR3 length: 15 residues. The junction had 5 bases not matched to a gene; V was cut back by 0 bases and J by 6 bases. Looked up from germline, CDR1 is SGHKS and CDR2 is YYEKEE (reference sequence).